The T cell receptor beta chain under discussion was sequenced for a study of blood T cell repertoires in COVID-19. Study at large: The United States, Italy and Spain were the sources of the acute and convalescent COVID-19 samples.

This CDR3 has 17 residues. V was pared by 4 bases and J by 5 bases, with 10 bases of the junction left unmatched. Germline CDR1 reads SGHRS; CDR2 reads YFSETQ. Original analysis: Counts of nucleated cells, estimated from reference gene primer amplification, were obtained. Measured with immunoSEQ multiplex PCR; TCRdb has only the in-frame clones, and not every one. D and trimming come from the DNA, and the V and J calls and clone size come from that table. The table shows 90,000 to 150,000 clones, with around 90% occurring only once. Sequencing was done on a sample of peripheral blood. The chain carries TRBV5-1 and TRBJ2-2; 11 bases are shared with TRBD2. This TCR was recovered from a human donor in a cohort sampled during active COVID-19. The CDR3 DNA is TGCGCCAGCAGCAACCCTTTAGCGGGAGGGCTTACCGGGGAGCTGTTTTTT. This gives the protein CASSNPLAGGLTGELFF. Drawing the rest from reference TRBV5-1 and TRBJ2-2, the complete variable domain is KAGVTQTPRYLIKTRGQQVTLSCSPISGHRSVSWYQQTPGQGLQFLFEYFSETQRNKGNFPGRFSGRQFSNSRSEMNVSTLELGDSALYLCASSNPLAGGLTGELFFGEGSRLTVL.